Listed here is a single T cell receptor beta chain. This sample was taken from a study of cytomegalovirus exposure and HLA in healthy donors. PCR amplification relied on 60 Vbeta primers (plus 13 Jbeta primers). Sequencing was performed with immunoSEQ multiplex PCR; in TCRdb, only in-frame clones are kept and a portion is missing. The sample carries some 130,000 clones, roughly three quarters recorded once. The CDR3 spans 15 residues. CDR1 is MNHNS and CDR2 is SASEGT in the germline V gene. J was trimmed by 0 bases and V by 6 bases; bases with no gene match: 5. Sequencing was performed on PBMCs. The receptor was derived from a man aged 30-40 years in good health and CMV-seronegative. This chain links TRBV6-1 with TRBJ1-1; 9 nucleotides agree with TRBD1. Written as DNA, the CDR3 is TGTGCCAGCAGCTTACAGGGGGCCGTGAACACTGAAGCTTTCTTT. This codes for CASSLQGAVNTEAFF.